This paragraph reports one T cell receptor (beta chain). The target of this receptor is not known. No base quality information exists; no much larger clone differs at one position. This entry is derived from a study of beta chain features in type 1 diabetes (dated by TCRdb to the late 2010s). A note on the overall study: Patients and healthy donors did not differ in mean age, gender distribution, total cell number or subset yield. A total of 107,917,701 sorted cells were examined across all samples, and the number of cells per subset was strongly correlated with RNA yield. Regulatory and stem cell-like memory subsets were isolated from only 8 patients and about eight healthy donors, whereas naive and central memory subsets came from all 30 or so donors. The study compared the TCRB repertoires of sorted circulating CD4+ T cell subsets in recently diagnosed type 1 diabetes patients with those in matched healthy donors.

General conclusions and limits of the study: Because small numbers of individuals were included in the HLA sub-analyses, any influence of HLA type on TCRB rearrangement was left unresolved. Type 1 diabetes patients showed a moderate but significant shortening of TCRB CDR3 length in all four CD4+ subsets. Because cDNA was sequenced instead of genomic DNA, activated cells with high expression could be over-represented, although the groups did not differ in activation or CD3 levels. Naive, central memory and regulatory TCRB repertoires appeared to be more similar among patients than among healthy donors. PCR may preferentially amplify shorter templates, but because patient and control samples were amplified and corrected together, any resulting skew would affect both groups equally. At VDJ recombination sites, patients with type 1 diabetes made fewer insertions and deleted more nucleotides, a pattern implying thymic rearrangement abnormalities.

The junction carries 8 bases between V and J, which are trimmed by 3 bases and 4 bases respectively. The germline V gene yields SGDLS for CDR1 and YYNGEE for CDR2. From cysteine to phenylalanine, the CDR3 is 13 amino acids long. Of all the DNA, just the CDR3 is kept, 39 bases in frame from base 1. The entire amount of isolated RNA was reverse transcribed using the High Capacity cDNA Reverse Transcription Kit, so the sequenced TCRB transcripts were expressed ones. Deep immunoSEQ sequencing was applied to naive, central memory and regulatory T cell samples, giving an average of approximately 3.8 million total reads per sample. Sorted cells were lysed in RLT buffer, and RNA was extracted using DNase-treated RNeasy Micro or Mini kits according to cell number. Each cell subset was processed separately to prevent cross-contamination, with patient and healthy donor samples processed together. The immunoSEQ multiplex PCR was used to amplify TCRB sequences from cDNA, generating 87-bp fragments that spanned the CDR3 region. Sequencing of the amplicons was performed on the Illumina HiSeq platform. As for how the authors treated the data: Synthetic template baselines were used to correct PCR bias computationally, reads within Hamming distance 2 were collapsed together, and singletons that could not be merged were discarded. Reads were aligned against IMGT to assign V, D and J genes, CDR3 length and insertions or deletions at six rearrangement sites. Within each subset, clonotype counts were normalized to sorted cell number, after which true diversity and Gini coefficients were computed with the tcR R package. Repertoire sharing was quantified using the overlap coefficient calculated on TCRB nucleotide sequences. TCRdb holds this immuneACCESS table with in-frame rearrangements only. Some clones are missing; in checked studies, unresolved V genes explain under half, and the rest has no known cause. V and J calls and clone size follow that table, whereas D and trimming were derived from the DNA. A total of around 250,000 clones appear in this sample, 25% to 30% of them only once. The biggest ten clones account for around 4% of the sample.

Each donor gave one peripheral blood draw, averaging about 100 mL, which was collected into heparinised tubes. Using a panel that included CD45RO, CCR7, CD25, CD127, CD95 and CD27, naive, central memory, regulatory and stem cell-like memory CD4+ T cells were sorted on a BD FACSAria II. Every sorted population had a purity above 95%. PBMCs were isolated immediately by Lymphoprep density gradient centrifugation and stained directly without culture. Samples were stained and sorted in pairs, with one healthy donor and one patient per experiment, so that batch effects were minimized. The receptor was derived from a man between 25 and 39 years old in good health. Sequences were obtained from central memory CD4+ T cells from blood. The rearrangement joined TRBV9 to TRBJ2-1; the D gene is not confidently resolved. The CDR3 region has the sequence CASSARPYNEQFF. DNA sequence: TGTGCCAGCAGCGCCCGGCCATACAATGAGCAGTTCTTC.